This T cell receptor (beta chain) was obtained from a study of beta chain features in type 1 diabetes (dated by TCRdb to the late 2010s). For context, the study as a whole: No differences in mean age, gender distribution, total cell number or subset yield were found between patients and healthy donors. A total of roughly 110 million sorted cells were examined across all samples, and the number of cells per subset was strongly correlated with RNA yield. In the study, recently diagnosed type 1 diabetes patients and matched healthy donors were compared on the TCRB repertoires of their sorted circulating CD4+ T cell subsets. Whereas all 28 donors provided naive and central memory subsets, regulatory and stem cell-like memory subsets were isolated from just 8 patients and roughly eight healthy donors. Here is what the overall study found, with its caveats: Shorter templates might be favored by PCR, yet because patient and control samples were amplified and corrected together, any such skew would affect both groups equally. Type 1 diabetes patients showed a moderate but significant shortening of TCRB CDR3 length in all four CD4+ subsets. Because cDNA rather than genomic DNA was sequenced, highly expressing activated cells could have been over-represented, although no difference in activation and CD3 levels was found between groups. Because small numbers of individuals were included in the HLA sub-analyses, any influence of HLA type on TCRB rearrangement was left unresolved. Naive, central memory and regulatory TCRB repertoires appeared to be more alike among patients than among healthy donors. Fewer insertions and more nucleotide deletions at VDJ recombination sites were observed in patients with type 1 diabetes, implying thymic rearrangement abnormalities.

The entire amount of isolated RNA was reverse transcribed using the High Capacity cDNA Reverse Transcription Kit, so the sequenced TCRB transcripts were expressed ones. Deep immunoSEQ sequencing was applied to naive, central memory and regulatory T cell samples, giving an average of roughly 3.5 million total reads per sample. After sorted cells were lysed in RLT buffer, RNA was extracted with DNase-treated RNeasy Micro or Mini kits, with the choice depending on cell number. Each cell subset was processed separately to prevent cross-contamination, with patient and healthy donor samples processed together. TCRB sequences were amplified from cDNA with the immunoSEQ multiplex PCR, producing 87-bp fragments spanning the CDR3 region. Sequencing of the amplicons was done on the Illumina HiSeq platform. The authors' pipeline ran thus. PCR bias was computationally corrected using synthetic template baselines, reads within Hamming distance 2 were collapsed, and singletons that could not be merged were discarded. Reads were aligned to IMGT to assign V, D and J genes, CDR3 length, and insertions or deletions at six rearrangement sites. Within each subset, clonotype counts were normalized to sorted cell number, after which true diversity and Gini coefficients were computed with the tcR R package. Repertoire sharing was quantified using the overlap coefficient calculated on TCRB nucleotide sequences. TCRdb limited this immuneACCESS table to in-frame rearrangements with V and J called. A share of clones is missing; checked studies link under half to unresolved V genes, and the rest is unexplained. That table supplies the V and J calls and clone size; D and trimming were determined from the DNA. Recorded for this sample are 150,000 to 200,000 clones; almost 8% of them occurred a single time. The ten largest make up approximately 0.5% of the sample.

A single peripheral blood draw of approximately 120 mL on average was collected from each donor into heparinised tubes. A BD FACSAria II was used to sort naive, central memory, regulatory and stem cell-like memory CD4+ T cells with a panel that included CD45RO, CCR7, CD25, CD127, CD95 and CD27. A purity above 95% was achieved for all sorted populations. PBMCs were isolated right away by Lymphoprep density gradient centrifugation and were stained directly, without culture. To minimize batch effects, samples were stained and sorted in pairs, one healthy donor with one patient per experiment. This clone was found a few times. The antigen this receptor binds is unknown. Base qualities are not recorded, but no much larger clone differs from it by a single base. Taken from the germline V gene, the CDR1 and CDR2 loops are MDHEN and SYDVKM. The CDR3 spans 12 residues, from the cysteine through the phenylalanine. Left in the record is the CDR3 DNA by itself, 36 bases read in frame from the first base. Germline trimming: 6 bases from V, 5 bases from J; junction bases outside gene matches: 4.

This chain joins TRBV28 to TRBJ2-7, with 7 middle bases fitting TRBD1. This receptor was identified in a man between 18 and 35 years old with type 1 diabetes. The material sequenced was central memory CD4+ T cells from blood. The sequence in DNA is TGTGCCAGCAGGTTCGACAGGGACGAGCAGTACTTC. This translates into CASRFDRDEQYF. The full variable domain, with segments outside the CDR3 supplied by the reference TRBV28 and TRBJ2-7 proteins, appears as DVKVTQSSRYLVKRTGEKVFLECVQDMDHENMFWYRQDPGLGLRLIYFSYDVKMKEKGDIPEGYSVSREKKERFSLILESASTNQTSMYLCASRFDRDEQYFGPGTRLTVT.